The 19 T cell receptor beta chains given below trace back to one sample, sequenced in a study of radiotherapy plus CTLA-4 blockade in lung cancer. Only in-frame clones appear in the TCRdb table, and some are missing; sequencing was by immunoSEQ multiplex PCR. This table holds some 80,000 clones, about 79% found once. The starting material was peripheral blood, obtained from a patient treated with radiotherapy plus ipilimumab. Receptors were obtained from a human donor with non-small cell lung cancer whose response to radiotherapy plus ipilimumab could not be evaluated. Some clones in this sample may be carry-over from other donors' samples.

This clone showed up just a few times. J is TRBJ1-1 and V is TRBV5-8; D perhaps matches TRBD1 (6 bases). Germline loops: CDR1 SGHTS, CDR2 YDEGEE. There are 14 residues in the CDR3. V lost 2 bases and J 0 bases, leaving 8 bases between the germline ends. CDR3 protein: CASSFTGLNTEAFF. DNA of the CDR3: TGTGCCAGCAGCTTTACAGGGTTGAACACTGAAGCTTTCTTT.

The rearrangement uses TRBV2 and TRBJ2-7; weak D call: TRBD1 (5 bases). Trimming shortened V by 5 bases and J by 5 bases, and 16 bases separated the two germline ends. This CDR3 is 14 amino acids long. CDR1 and CDR2 (germline): SNHLY, FYNNEI. CDR3 residues: CASSPEGAGHEQYF. CDR3 nucleotide sequence: TGTGCCAGCAGTCCCGAAGGGGCCGGGCACGAGCAGTACTTC. The full variable domain, in which reference TRBV2 and TRBJ2-7 provide the parts outside the CDR3, is EPEVTQTPSHQVTQMGQEVILRCVPISNHLYFYWYRQILGQKVEFLVSFYNNEISEKSEIFDDQFSVERPDGSNFTLKIRSTKLEDSAMYFCASSPEGAGHEQYFGPGTRLTVT.

This clone was counted between two and nine times. J is TRBJ1-5 and V is TRBV10-3, with D perhaps TRBD1 (5 bases). CDR3 size: 15 residues. Looked up from germline, CDR1 is ENHRY and CDR2 is SYGVKD. V was pared by 5 bases and J by 1 base, with 12 bases between. DNA of the CDR3: TGTGCCATCAGTCCCCAGGGAAGCAGCAATCAGCCCCAGCATTTT. It specifies CAISPQGSSNQPQHF.

CDR3 sequence reads: CASSKCGRGNQPQHF. In DNA form, the CDR3 reads TGTGCCAGCAGCAAATGTGGCAGGGGCAATCAGCCCCAGCATTTT. This chain connects TRBV21-1 to TRBJ1-5; the D call in the table, TRBD1, was not verified against the DNA. TRBV21-1 is annotated as a pseudogene. The CDR3 runs to 15 residues.

The chain couples TRBV6-5 to TRBJ1-1, with D possibly matching TRBD1 (6 bases). Trimming left V 5 bases short and J 0 bases short, with 7 bases between. The CDR3 covers 13 residues. The V gene's germline CDR1 is MNHEY and CDR2 SVGAGI. The CDR3 spells CASSGQMNTEAFF. In DNA form, the CDR3 reads TGTGCCAGCAGTGGACAGATGAACACTGAAGCTTTCTTT.

The chain carries TRBV9 and TRBJ2-1, with TRBD1 matching over 7 bases. V trimming: 4 bases; J trimming: 12 bases; junction bases outside the gene matches: 13. The CDR3 runs to 14 residues. CDR1 is SGDLS, CDR2 YYNGEE, per germline. CDR3 amino acids: CASSLGQVYGVQFF. The CDR3 nucleotides are TGTGCCAGCAGCCTAGGACAGGTTTATGGGGTGCAGTTCTTC.

The CDR3 reads CAISEGQGAEYEQYF. The CDR3 DNA sequence: TGTGCCATCAGTGAAGGACAGGGGGCGGAATACGAGCAGTACTTC. The V and J genes are TRBV10-3 and TRBJ2-5, with 11 bases fitting TRBD1. The DNA end favors TRBJ2-7, so the J call may be wrong. Germline V gene data show CDR1 as ENHRY and CDR2 as SYGVKD. The CDR3 contains 15 residues.

The V call is TRBV28, the J call TRBJ2-7, with D possibly matching TRBD2 (6 bases). V lost 3 bases, J lost 2 bases, and 8 bases lay in between. Germline CDR1 reads MDHEN; CDR2 reads SYDVKM. The CDR3 runs 13 residues. The CDR3 spells CASSFTGAYEQYF. CDR3 DNA sequence: TGTGCCAGCAGTTTCACGGGAGCCTACGAGCAGTACTTC.

The V and J genes are TRBV18 and TRBJ1-2; maybe TRBD1 (6 bases). V lost 4 bases and J 10 bases, leaving 22 bases between the germline ends. CDR3 length equals 15 residues. Looked up from germline, CDR1 is KGHSH and CDR2 is LQKENI. The CDR3 region has the DNA TGTGCCAGCTCACGAAGCACAGGGTATAGGGATGACTACACCTTC. As protein: CASSRSTGYRDDYTF.

The chain couples TRBV29-1 to TRBJ2-1; 8 bases match TRBD1. CDR1 is SQVTM and CDR2 is ANQGSEA in the germline V gene. J lost 4 bases, V lost 4 bases, and 9 bases had no gene match. This CDR3 contains 15 residues. The CDR3 loop reads CSVGGQGVFYNEQFF. CDR3 DNA: TGCAGCGTTGGAGGACAGGGCGTCTTTTACAATGAGCAGTTCTTC.

This clone was detected only a few times. The chain joins TRBV5-5 to TRBJ2-5; perhaps TRBD2 as D (6 bases). Trimming left V 4 bases short and J 2 bases short, with 15 bases between. Germline V gene sequence: CDR1 SGHKS, CDR2 YYEKEE (reference sequence). The CDR3 length is 15 residues. The CDR3 sequence is CASSRDGTSQETQYF. Written as DNA, the CDR3 is TGTGCCAGCAGCCGTGATGGGACTTCGCAAGAGACCCAGTACTTC.

The rearrangement joins TRBV11-2 to TRBJ2-7, with TRBD1 as a possible D gene (6 bases). Trimming removed 0 bases from V and 3 bases from J, with 12 bases in between. Per the germline V gene, CDR1 is SGHAT and CDR2 is FQNNGV. CDR3 length: 15 residues. The CDR3 reads CASSLDPTGYYEQYF. In nucleotides, the CDR3 is TGTGCCAGCAGCTTAGACCCGACAGGATACTACGAGCAGTACTTC.

The CDR3 is CASTQRGFYSNQPQHF. The CDR3 region has the DNA TGTGCCAGCACCCAGCGGGGGTTTTATAGCAATCAGCCCCAGCATTTT. The rearrangement uses TRBV28 and TRBJ1-5, with a weak D call TRBD1 (5 bases). The length of the CDR3 is 16 residues. V lost 7 bases to trimming and J lost 0 bases, with 16 bases between them. From germline, CDR1 is MDHEN and CDR2 SYDVKM.

This chain connects TRBV6-6 to TRBJ1-1; 9 nucleotides agree with TRBD1. There are 14 residues in the CDR3. CDR1 and CDR2 from the germline V gene are MNHNY and SVGAGI (reference sequence). V trimming: 6 bases; J trimming: 6 bases; junction bases outside the gene matches: 8. The DNA of the CDR3 is TGTGCCAGCAGCCCCGGACAGGGGTGGCCTGAAGCTTTCTTT. Its protein product is CASSPGQGWPEAFF.

The V and J genes are TRBV6-6 and TRBJ1-6, with D maybe TRBD1 (6 bases). The V gene lost 2 bases and the J gene lost 10 bases, with 15 bases spanning the gap. The CDR3 has 15 residues. Germline CDR1 is MNHNY and CDR2 is SVGAGI (reference sequence). The CDR3 sequence: CASSYRGRGRSPLHF. The CDR3, as DNA: TGTGCCAGCAGTTACCGAGGCAGGGGACGATCACCCCTCCACTTT.

The gene calls are TRBV28 and TRBJ2-3; 7 nucleotides align to TRBD2. Germline values: CDR1 MDHEN, CDR2 SYDVKM. V shed 5 bases and J 1 base; nucleotides not matched to a gene: 6. This CDR3 contains 15 residues. This CDR3 reads CASSGAGSRTDTQYF. As DNA, the CDR3 is TGTGCCAGCAGTGGAGCGGGGTCGCGCACAGATACGCAGTATTTT.

The chain uses TRBV2 and TRBJ1-3, with 8 positions matching TRBD1. J was trimmed by 4 bases and V by 6 bases; bases with no gene match: 8. CDR1 is SNHLY and CDR2 is FYNNEI in the germline V gene. The CDR3 runs 15 residues. CDR3 coding DNA: TGTGCCAGCAGGCTCGACAGGACAGGGGGAAACACCATATATTTT. Translation gives CASRLDRTGGNTIYF.

Only a few counts were recorded for this clone. This chain uses TRBV6-6 with TRBJ1-2, with D unclear. Between the trimmed V and J ends, which lost 7 bases and 3 bases, there was a span of 6 bases. This CDR3 contains 11 residues. Germline assignment: CDR1 MNHNY and CDR2 SVGAGI (reference sequence). The CDR3 loop is CASTPDYGYTF. CDR3 DNA sequence: TGTGCCAGCACCCCGGACTATGGCTACACCTTC.

This clone was counted only a few times. The V call is TRBV27, the J call TRBJ1-5; 7 bases fit TRBD1. The germline CDR1 and CDR2 sequences are MNHEY and SMNVEV (reference sequence). This CDR3 has 14 residues. V lost 6 bases, J lost 2 bases, and 4 bases stayed unmatched. In nucleotides, the CDR3 is TGTGCCAGCAGCTCAGGGGGTGGCAATCAGCCCCAGCATTTT. Translation: CASSSGGGNQPQHF.